This T cell receptor (beta chain) was documented in a study of early stage breast cancer tumors. Turning to the study itself: Of around 16 invasive breast tumors, about a dozen were hormone receptor-positive, HER2-negative. Each sample averaged approximately 10-fold read coverage. Findings and limits, study-wide: Commonly generated sequences made up most enriched TCRB sequences shared between patients.

With regard to this clone: Its specificity is unknown.

This table comes from immunoSEQ multiplex PCR, and its TCRdb copy is limited to in-frame clones, with some not included. The sample contains 9,000 to 9,500 clones, roughly 68% of which appear only once. Tumor samples used roughly 20-50 mg of diced tissue. The receptor was isolated from a person aged 45 to 59 with breast cancer. Sequenced: breast tumor tissue.

The CDR3 sequence is CASSPGWLAEPSTDTQYF. Written as DNA, the CDR3 is TGTGCCAGCAGCCCCGGTTGGCTAGCAGAACCTAGCACAGATACGCAGTATTTT. The chain carries TRBV7-3 and TRBJ2-3; D possibly corresponds to TRBD2 (5 bases). This CDR3 is 18 amino acids long. V was shortened by 5 bases and J by 0 bases, with 21 bases between the two germline ends. Germline CDR1 and CDR2: SGHTA and FQGTGA.